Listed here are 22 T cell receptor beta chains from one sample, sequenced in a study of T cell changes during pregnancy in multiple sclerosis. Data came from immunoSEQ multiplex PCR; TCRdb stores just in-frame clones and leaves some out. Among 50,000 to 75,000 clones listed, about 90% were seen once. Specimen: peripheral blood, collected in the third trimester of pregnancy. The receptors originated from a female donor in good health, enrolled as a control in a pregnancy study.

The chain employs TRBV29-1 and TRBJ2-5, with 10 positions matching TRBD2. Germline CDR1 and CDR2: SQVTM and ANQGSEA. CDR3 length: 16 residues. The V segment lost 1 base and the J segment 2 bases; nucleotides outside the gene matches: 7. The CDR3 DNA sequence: TGCAGCGTTGAAGGGGGAACTAGCGGGAATCAAGAGACCCAGTACTTC. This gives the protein CSVEGGTSGNQETQYF.

CDR3: CASTPLSGNTIYF. The CDR3 coding sequence is TGTGCCAGCACCCCCCTCTCCGGAAACACCATATATTTT. V usage is TRBV11-2 and J usage is TRBJ1-3; D is uncertain. Germline loops: CDR1 SGHAT, CDR2 FQNNGV. V gave up 7 bases and J gave up 4 bases, with 11 bases separating them. CDR3 length: 13 residues.

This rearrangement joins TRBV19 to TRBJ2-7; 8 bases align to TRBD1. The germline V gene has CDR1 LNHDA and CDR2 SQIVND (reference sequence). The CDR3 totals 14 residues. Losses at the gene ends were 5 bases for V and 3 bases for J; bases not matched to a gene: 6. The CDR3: CASSGPGQVYEQYF. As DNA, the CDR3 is TGTGCCAGTAGTGGACCGGGACAGGTCTACGAGCAGTACTTC. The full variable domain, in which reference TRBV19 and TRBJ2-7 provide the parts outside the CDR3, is DGGITQSPKYLFRKEGQNVTLSCEQNLNHDAMYWYRQDPGQGLRLIYYSQIVNDFQKGDIAEGYSVSREKKESFPLTVTSAQKNPTAFYLCASSGPGQVYEQYFGPGTRLTVT.

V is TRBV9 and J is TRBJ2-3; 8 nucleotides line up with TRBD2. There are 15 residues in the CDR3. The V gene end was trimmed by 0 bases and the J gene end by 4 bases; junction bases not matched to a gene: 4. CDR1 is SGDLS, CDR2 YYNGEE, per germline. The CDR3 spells CASSVEGRGADTQYF. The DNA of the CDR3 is TGTGCCAGCAGCGTAGAAGGGCGGGGGGCAGATACGCAGTATTTT.

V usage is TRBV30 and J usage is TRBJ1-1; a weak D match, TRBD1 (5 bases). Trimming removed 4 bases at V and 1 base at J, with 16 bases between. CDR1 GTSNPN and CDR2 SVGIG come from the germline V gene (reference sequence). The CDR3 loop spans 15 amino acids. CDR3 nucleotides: TGTGCCTGGATTCCCAAACAGGTGGGGAACACTGAAGCTTTCTTT. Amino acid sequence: CAWIPKQVGNTEAFF.

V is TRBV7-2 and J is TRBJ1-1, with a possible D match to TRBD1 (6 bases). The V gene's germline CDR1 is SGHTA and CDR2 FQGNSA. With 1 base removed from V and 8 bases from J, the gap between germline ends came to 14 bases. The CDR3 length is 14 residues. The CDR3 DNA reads TGTGCCAGCAGCTTAGGGGGGCGGCGGGCGGAAGCTTTCTTT. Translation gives CASSLGGRRAEAFF.

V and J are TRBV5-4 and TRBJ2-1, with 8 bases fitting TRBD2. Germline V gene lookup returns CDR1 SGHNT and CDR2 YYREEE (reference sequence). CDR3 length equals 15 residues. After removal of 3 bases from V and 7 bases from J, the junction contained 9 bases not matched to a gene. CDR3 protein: CASSSLLAELNEQFF. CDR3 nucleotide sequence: TGTGCCAGCAGCTCATTACTAGCGGAGTTGAATGAGCAGTTCTTC.

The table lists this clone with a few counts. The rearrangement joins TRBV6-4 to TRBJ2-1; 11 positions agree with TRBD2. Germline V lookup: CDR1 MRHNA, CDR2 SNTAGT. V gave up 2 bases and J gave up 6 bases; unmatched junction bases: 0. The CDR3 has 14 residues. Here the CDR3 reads CASSDGLAGNEQFF. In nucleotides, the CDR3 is TGTGCCAGCAGTGACGGACTAGCGGGCAATGAGCAGTTCTTC.

The CDR3 DNA is TGCAGCGTCCCCGGGACAGGGACAGAGACCCAGTACTTC. As protein: CSVPGTGTETQYF. The rearrangement links TRBV29-1 to TRBJ2-5, with 9 bases aligning to TRBD1. This CDR3 is 13 amino acids long. Germline values: CDR1 SQVTM, CDR2 ANQGSEA. Unmatched junction bases numbered 6, after V lost 6 bases and J lost 4 bases.

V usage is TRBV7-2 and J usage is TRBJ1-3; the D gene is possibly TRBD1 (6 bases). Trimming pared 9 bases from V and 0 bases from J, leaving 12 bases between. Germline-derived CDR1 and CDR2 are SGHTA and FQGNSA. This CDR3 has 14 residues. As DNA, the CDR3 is TGTGCCAGTCTCATAGGGGGCTCTGGAAACACCATATATTTT. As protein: CASLIGGSGNTIYF.

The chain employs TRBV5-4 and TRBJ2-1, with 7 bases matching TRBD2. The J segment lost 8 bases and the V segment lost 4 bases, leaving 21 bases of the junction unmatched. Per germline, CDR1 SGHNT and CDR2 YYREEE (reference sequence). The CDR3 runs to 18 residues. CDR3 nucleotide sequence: TGTGCCAGCAGCCCCGGCCTTAGCGGGCCAACTGGGGTTGATGAGCAGTTCTTC. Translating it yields CASSPGLSGPTGVDEQFF.

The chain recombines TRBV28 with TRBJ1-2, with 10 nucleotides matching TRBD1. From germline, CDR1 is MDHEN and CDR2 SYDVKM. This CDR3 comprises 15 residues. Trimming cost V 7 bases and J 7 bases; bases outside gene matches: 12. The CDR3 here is CASTPAPDRGGGYTF. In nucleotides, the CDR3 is TGTGCCAGCACTCCCGCGCCGGACAGGGGGGGTGGCTACACCTTC.

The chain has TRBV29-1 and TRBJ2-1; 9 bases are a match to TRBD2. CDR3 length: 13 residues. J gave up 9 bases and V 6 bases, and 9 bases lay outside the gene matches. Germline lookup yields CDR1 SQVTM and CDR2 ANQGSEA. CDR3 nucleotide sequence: TGCAGCGTACAGCGGGGGGCGATTTTTGAGCAGTTCTTC. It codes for CSVQRGAIFEQFF.

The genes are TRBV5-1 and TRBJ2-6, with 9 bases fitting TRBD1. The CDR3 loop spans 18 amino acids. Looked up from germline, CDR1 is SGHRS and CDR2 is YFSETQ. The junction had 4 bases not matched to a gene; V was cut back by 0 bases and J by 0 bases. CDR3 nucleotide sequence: TGCGCCAGCAGCTTGGCCGGGACAGGGCCCTCTGGGGCCAACGTCCTGACTTTC. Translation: CASSLAGTGPSGANVLTF.

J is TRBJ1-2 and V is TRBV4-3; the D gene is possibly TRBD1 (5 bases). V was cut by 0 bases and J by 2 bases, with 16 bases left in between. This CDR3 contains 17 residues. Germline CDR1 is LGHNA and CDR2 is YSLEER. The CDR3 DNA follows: TGCGCCAGCAGCCAAGAGGGCAAGACAGTGCTGAACTATGGCTACACCTTC. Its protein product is CASSQEGKTVLNYGYTF.

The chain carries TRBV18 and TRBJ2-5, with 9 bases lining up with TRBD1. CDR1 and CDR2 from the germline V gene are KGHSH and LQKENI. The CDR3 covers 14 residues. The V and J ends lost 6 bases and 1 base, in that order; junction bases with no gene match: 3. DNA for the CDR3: TGTGCCAGCTCGCAGGACAGGGGCCAAGAGACCCAGTACTTC. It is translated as CASSQDRGQETQYF.

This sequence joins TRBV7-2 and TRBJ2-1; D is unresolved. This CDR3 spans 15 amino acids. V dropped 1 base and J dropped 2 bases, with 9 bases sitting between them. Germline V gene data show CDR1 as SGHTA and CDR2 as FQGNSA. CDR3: CASSLDSLPYNEQFF. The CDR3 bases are TGTGCCAGCAGCTTAGACAGCCTCCCCTACAATGAGCAGTTCTTC.

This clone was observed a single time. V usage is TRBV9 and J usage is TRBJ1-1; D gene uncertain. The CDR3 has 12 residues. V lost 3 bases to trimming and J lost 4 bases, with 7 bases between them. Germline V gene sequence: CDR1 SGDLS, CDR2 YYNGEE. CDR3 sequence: CASSGSRTEAFF. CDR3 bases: TGTGCCAGCAGCGGCAGTCGCACTGAAGCTTTCTTT. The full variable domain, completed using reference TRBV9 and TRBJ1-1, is DSGVTQTPKHLITATGQRVTLRCSPRSGDLSVYWYQQSLDQGLQFLIQYYNGEERAKGNILERFSAQQFPDLHSELNLSSLELGDSALYFCASSGSRTEAFFGQGTRLTVV.

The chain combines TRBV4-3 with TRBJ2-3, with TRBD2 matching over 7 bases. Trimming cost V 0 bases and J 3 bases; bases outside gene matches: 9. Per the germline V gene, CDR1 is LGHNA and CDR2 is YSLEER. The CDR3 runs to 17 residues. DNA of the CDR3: TGCGCCAGCAGCCAAGATCTGGGCGGGAGTGGTACAGATACGCAGTATTTT. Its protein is CASSQDLGGSGTDTQYF.

The DNA of the CDR3 is TGTGCCAGCAGTTCCACACCAGCAACTAATGAAAAACTGTTTTTT. It specifies CASSSTPATNEKLFF. This chain uses TRBV2 with TRBJ1-4; D is uncertain. From germline, CDR1 is SNHLY and CDR2 FYNNEI. Trimming pared 5 bases from V and 0 bases from J, leaving 10 bases between. The CDR3 extends over 15 amino acids.

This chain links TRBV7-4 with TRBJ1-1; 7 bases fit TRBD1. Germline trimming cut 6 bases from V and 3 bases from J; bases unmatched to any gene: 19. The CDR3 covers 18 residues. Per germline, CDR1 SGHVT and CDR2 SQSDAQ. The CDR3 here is CASRGYRDSMPLDTEAFF. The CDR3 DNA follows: TGTGCCAGCAGGGGATATCGGGACAGCATGCCCCTGGACACTGAAGCTTTCTTT.

In DNA form, the CDR3 reads TGTGCCAGCAGTCTTTTCACGGGGGGGGGCAATGAGCAGTTCTTC. It codes for CASSLFTGGGNEQFF. The chain combines TRBV6-5 with TRBJ2-1; 8 bases match TRBD2. V shed 5 bases and J 6 bases; nucleotides not matched to a gene: 9. CDR3 length: 15 amino acids. Looked up from germline, CDR1 is MNHEY and CDR2 is SVGAGI.